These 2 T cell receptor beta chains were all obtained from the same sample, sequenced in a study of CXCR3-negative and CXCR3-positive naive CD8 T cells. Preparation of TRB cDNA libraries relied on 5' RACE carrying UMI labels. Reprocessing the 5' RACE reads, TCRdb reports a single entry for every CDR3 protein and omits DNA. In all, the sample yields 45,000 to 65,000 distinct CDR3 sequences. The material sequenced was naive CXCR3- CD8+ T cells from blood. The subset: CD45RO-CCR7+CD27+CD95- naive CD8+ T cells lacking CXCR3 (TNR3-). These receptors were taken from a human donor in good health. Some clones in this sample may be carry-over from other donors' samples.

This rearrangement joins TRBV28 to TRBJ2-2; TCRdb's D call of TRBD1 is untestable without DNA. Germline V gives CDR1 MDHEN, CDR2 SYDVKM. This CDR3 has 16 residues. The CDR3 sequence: CASSSPAESNTGELFF. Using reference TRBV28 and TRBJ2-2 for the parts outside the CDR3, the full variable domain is DVKVTQSSRYLVKRTGEKVFLECVQDMDHENMFWYRQDPGLGLRLIYFSYDVKMKEKGDIPEGYSVSREKKERFSLILESASTNQTSMYLCASSSPAESNTGELFFGEGSRLTVL.

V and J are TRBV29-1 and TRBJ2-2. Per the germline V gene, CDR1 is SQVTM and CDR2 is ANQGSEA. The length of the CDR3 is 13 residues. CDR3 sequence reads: CSVSLGNTGELFF.